What follows describes a single T cell receptor beta chain. These data belong to a study of PD-L1 blockade in urothelial cancer. Study overall: Male patients with bladder-origin urothelial cancer numbered about 90% of the 29. Blood was analyzed 3 weeks (second dose) and 6 weeks after treatment start.

Here immunoSEQ multiplex PCR was the method, and the copy in TCRdb shows in-frame clones only, minus some. This sample carries about 45,000 clones, about nine tenths of them seen once, and the ten largest clones take approximately 4.1%. The junction had 4 bases not matched to a gene; V was cut back by 2 bases and J by 2 bases. The CDR3 is 15 amino acids. The germline V gene has CDR1 LGHNA and CDR2 YSLEER. All patients carried locally advanced or metastatic urothelial carcinoma. The sequence derives from a man older than 75 with urothelial cancer. The chain has TRBV4-3 and TRBJ2-7, with 9 nucleotides matching TRBD2. The sequencing used PBMCs, collected around atezolizumab (anti-PD-L1) treatment. The CDR3: CASSQHIAGAYEQYF. CDR3 nucleotide sequence: TGCGCCAGCAGCCAACATATAGCGGGAGCCTACGAGCAGTACTTC.